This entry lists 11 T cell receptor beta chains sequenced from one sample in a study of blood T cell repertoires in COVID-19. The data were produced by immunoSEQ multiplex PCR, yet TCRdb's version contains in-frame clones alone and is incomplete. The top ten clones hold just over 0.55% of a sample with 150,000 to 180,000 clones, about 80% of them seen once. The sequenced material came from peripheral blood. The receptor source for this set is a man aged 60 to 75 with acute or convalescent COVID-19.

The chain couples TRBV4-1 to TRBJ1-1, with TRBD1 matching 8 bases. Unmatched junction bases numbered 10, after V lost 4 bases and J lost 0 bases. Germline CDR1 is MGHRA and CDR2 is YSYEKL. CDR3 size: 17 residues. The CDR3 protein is CASSLRTGTLLNTEAFF. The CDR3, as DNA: TGCGCCAGCAGCCTAAGGACAGGGACCCTCTTGAACACTGAAGCTTTCTTT.

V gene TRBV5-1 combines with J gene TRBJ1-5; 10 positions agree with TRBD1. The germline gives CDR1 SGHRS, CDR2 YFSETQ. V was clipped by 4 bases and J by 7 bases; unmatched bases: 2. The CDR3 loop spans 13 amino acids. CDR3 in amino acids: CASSRDRGQPQHF. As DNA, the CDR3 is TGCGCCAGCAGCCGGGACAGGGGCCAGCCCCAGCATTTT.

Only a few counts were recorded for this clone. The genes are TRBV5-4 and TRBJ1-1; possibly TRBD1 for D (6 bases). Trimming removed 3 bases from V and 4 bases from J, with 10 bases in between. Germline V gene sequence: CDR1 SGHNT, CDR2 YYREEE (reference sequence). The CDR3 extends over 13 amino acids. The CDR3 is CASSSRGGTEAFF. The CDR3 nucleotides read TGTGCCAGCAGCTCGAGGGGGGGCACTGAAGCTTTCTTT.

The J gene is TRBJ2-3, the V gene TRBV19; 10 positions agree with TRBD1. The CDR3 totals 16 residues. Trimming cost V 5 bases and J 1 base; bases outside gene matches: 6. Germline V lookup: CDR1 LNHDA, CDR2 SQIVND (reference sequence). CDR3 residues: CASSPAGTGGTDTQYF. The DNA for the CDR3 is TGTGCCAGTAGTCCCGCCGGGACAGGGGGCACAGATACGCAGTATTTT.

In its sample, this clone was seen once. DNA for the CDR3: TGTGCCAGCAGCAATGGGACTAGATGCGATACGCAGTATTTT. Its protein product is CASSNGTRCDTQYF. V and J are TRBV21-1 and TRBJ2-3; the listed D gene, TRBD2, was not tested against the DNA. TRBV21-1 is assigned pseudogene status. The CDR3 runs to 14 residues.

CDR3 amino acids: CASSFTGGNEKLFF. The CDR3 bases are TGTGCCAGCAGCTTTACAGGGGGCAATGAAAAACTGTTTTTT. The chain links TRBV5-5 to TRBJ1-4; the match to TRBD1 covers 9 bases. J lost 5 bases, V lost 2 bases, and 1 base had no gene match. CDR1 is SGHKS and CDR2 is YYEKEE in the germline V gene (reference sequence). The CDR3 has 14 amino acids.

In DNA, the CDR3 is TGCGCCAGCAGCTGGGGCTCCGGGGAGCTGTTTTTT. Protein sequence: CASSWGSGELFF. The chain is built from TRBV5-1 and TRBJ2-2, with a weak D call TRBD1 (5 bases). The CDR3 runs 12 residues. Germline V gene lookup returns CDR1 SGHRS and CDR2 YFSETQ. V lost 3 bases to trimming and J lost 6 bases, with 6 bases between them.

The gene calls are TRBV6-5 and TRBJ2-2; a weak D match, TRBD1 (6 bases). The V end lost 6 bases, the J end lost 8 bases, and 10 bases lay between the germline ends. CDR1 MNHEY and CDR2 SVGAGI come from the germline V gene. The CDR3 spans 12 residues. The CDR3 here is CASRNRVGELFF. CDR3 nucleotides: TGTGCCAGCAGAAACAGGGTTGGGGAGCTGTTTTTT.

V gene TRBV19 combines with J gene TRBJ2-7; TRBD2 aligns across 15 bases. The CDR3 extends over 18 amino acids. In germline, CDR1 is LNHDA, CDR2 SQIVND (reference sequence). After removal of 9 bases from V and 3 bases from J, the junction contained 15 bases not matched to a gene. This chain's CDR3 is CASAPGTSGRHISYEQYF. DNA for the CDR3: TGTGCCAGCGCCCCAGGGACTAGCGGGAGGCATATAAGCTACGAGCAGTACTTC.

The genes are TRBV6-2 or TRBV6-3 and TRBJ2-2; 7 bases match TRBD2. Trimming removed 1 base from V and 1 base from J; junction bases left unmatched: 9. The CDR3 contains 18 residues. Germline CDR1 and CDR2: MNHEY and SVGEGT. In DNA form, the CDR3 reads TGTGCCAGCAGTTACTACCAGACTAGCAGAAAGAACACCGGGGAGCTGTTTTTT. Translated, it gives CASSYYQTSRKNTGELFF.

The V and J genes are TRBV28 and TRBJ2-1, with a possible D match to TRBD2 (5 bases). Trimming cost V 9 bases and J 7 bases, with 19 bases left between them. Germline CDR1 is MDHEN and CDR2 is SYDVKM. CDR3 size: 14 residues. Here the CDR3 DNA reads TGTGCCAGTAAAGCCGGGCTAGCAGCAAATGAGCAGTTCTTC. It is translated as CASKAGLAANEQFF.